These 32 T cell receptor beta chains were sequenced from one sample in a study of CXCR3-negative and CXCR3-positive naive CD8 T cells. The authors made the TRB cDNA libraries by 5' RACE using UMI labels. TCRdb processed the 5' RACE reads again and assigns one entry to each CDR3 protein, with no DNA. Its table lists around 40,000 distinct CDR3 sequences. Input material: naive CXCR3- CD8+ T cells from blood. As for subset: CD45RO-CCR7+CD27+CD95- naive CD8+ T cells lacking CXCR3 (TNR3-). The receptor set was obtained from a human donor in good health. Some clones in this sample may be carry-over from other donors' samples.

CDR3 in amino acids: CASSVGQDPTSDTQYF. This chain uses TRBV9 with TRBJ2-3. Germline CDR1 is SGDLS and CDR2 is YYNGEE. The CDR3 is made up of 16 amino acids.

The J gene is TRBJ2-2, the V gene TRBV2; the D call from TCRdb, TRBD2, cannot be confirmed without DNA. Germline V gene data show CDR1 as SNHLY and CDR2 as FYNNEI. The length of the CDR3 is 17 residues. The CDR3 sequence is CASSPGLAGEGTGELFF.

V and J are TRBV5-1 and TRBJ1-2; TCRdb returns TRBD1, unconfirmable since there is no DNA. Germline V gives CDR1 SGHRS, CDR2 YFSETQ. The CDR3 spans 12 residues. The CDR3 sequence is CASSGRGHGYTF.

The V and J genes are TRBV29-1 and TRBJ1-5. Germline-derived CDR1 and CDR2 are SQVTM and ANQGSEA. This CDR3 is 15 amino acids long. The CDR3 spells CSVEDRPHPDQPQHF. Supplemented by reference TRBV29-1 and TRBJ1-5, the full variable domain reads SAVISQKPSRDICQRGTSLTIQCQVDSQVTMMFWYRQQPGQSLTLIATANQGSEATYESGFVIDKFPISRPNLTFSTLTVSNMSPEDSSIYLCSVEDRPHPDQPQHFGDGTRLSIL.

The rearrangement links TRBV7-2 to TRBJ1-3. This CDR3 has 17 amino acids. Germline-derived CDR1 and CDR2 are SGHTA and FQGNSA. The CDR3: CASSSSSNFFSGNTIYF.

The chain carries TRBV7-9 and TRBJ2-1; TCRdb gives TRBD1 as the D gene, but with no DNA this cannot be confirmed. In germline, CDR1 is SEHNR, CDR2 FQNEAQ (reference sequence). The CDR3 is 17 amino acids. The CDR3 reads CASSSTSGGAPYNEQFF.

The chain joins TRBV14 to TRBJ2-3. This CDR3 region has 13 residues. Germline V CDR1 and CDR2: SGHDN, FVKESK. The CDR3 reads CASSQHPQDTQYF. The full variable domain, its missing parts supplied by reference TRBV14 and TRBJ2-3, is EAGVTQFPSHSVIEKGQTVTLRCDPISGHDNLYWYRRVMGKEIKFLLHFVKESKQDESGMPNNRFLAERTGGTYSTLKVQPAELEDSGVYFCASSQHPQDTQYFGPGTRLTVL.

The chain joins TRBV27 to TRBJ2-7; TCRdb's D gene call, TRBD1, goes unchecked for lack of DNA. From germline, CDR1 is MNHEY and CDR2 SMNVEV (reference sequence). The CDR3 extends over 17 amino acids. CDR3 sequence: CASSWGVTGAPTYEQYF.

V usage is TRBV29-1 and J usage is TRBJ2-7; the D call of TRBD2 rests on TCRdb alone, since no DNA is present to check it. From germline, CDR1 is SQVTM and CDR2 ANQGSEA. The CDR3 sequence is 13 residues long. CDR3 residues: CSGRLAGASEQYF.

The J gene is TRBJ2-7, the V gene TRBV11-2. Germline V gene lookup returns CDR1 SGHAT and CDR2 FQNNGV. This CDR3 has 15 amino acids. This CDR3 reads CASSLMIALPYEQYF.

The rearrangement uses TRBV18 and TRBJ2-2; no DNA is available, so the TRBD2 call from TCRdb remains unchecked. Germline V gene sequence: CDR1 KGHSH, CDR2 LQKENI. The CDR3 consists of 19 residues. The CDR3 sequence: CASSPRRTSWEVNTGELFF. The variable domain in full, with the rest retrieved from reference TRBV18 and TRBJ2-2, is NAGVMQNPRHLVRRRGQEARLRCSPMKGHSHVYWYRQLPEEGLKFMVYLQKENIIDESGMPKERFSAEFPKEGPSILRIQQVVRGDSAAYFCASSPRRTSWEVNTGELFFGEGSRLTVL.

The chain employs TRBV11-2 and TRBJ2-7. Germline loops: CDR1 SGHAT, CDR2 FQNNGV. CDR3 length: 15 residues. Here the CDR3 reads CASSLARLSSYEQYF.

This rearrangement joins TRBV29-1 to TRBJ2-7; TCRdb gives TRBD2 as the D gene, but with no DNA this cannot be confirmed. This CDR3 spans 17 amino acids. Germline-derived CDR1 and CDR2 are SQVTM and ANQGSEA. The CDR3 loop is CSVEATGPQANSYEQYF.

This rearrangement joins TRBV20-1 to TRBJ1-2; lacking DNA, the TRBD1 call made by TCRdb goes unchecked. Germline CDR1 and CDR2: DFQATT and SNEGSKA (reference sequence). The CDR3 is 14 residues long. This chain's CDR3 is CSAVGQGVSYGYTF.

The rearrangement joins TRBV7-3 to TRBJ2-2; TCRdb selects TRBD1, and the lack of DNA leaves this call unchecked. Germline CDR1 and CDR2: SGHTA and FQGTGA. The CDR3 contains 17 residues. The CDR3 sequence: CASSLGGERINTGELFF.

The V gene is TRBV6-2 or TRBV6-3, the J gene TRBJ2-1. Germline V CDR1 and CDR2: MNHEY, SVGEGT. The CDR3 sequence is 14 residues long. CDR3 amino acids: CASSYSLGSYEQFF.

This chain connects TRBV29-1 to TRBJ1-1. Germline V gives CDR1 SQVTM, CDR2 ANQGSEA. The CDR3 runs to 14 residues. CDR3 amino acids: CSVDFSEPNTEAFF.

The V and J genes are TRBV12-3 or TRBV12-4 and TRBJ1-2; TCRdb outputs TRBD1, but without DNA this stays unchecked. This CDR3 has 14 amino acids. This chain's CDR3 is CATAYFQGVYGYTF.

This chain joins TRBV7-9 and TRBJ2-5; with no DNA, the TCRdb D assignment of TRBD1 cannot be verified. CDR3 length: 17 residues. Germline CDR1 is SEHNR and CDR2 is FQNEAQ (reference sequence). CDR3 sequence reads: CASSLALGQANQETQYF.

V and J are TRBV20-1 and TRBJ1-4; TCRdb designates TRBD1, a call that cannot be tested without DNA. This CDR3 region has 18 residues. The germline V gene encodes CDR1 DFQATT and CDR2 SNEGSKA (reference sequence). CDR3 sequence reads: CSATTGTGGDILGEKLFF.

V usage is TRBV14 and J usage is TRBJ2-1; the TRBD2 assignment by TCRdb is unverifiable without DNA. Germline values: CDR1 SGHDN, CDR2 FVKESK. The CDR3 has 13 amino acids. The CDR3 region is CASSQALANEQFF.

The J gene is TRBJ2-5, the V gene TRBV29-1; as DNA is missing, the TRBD1 call by TCRdb cannot be tested. This CDR3 is built from 14 residues. From germline, CDR1 is SQVTM and CDR2 ANQGSEA. This CDR3 reads CSVAGQGASETQYF.

The chain recombines TRBV28 with TRBJ2-7; TCRdb's D call of TRBD1 is untestable without DNA. Germline V CDR1 and CDR2: MDHEN, SYDVKM. The CDR3 runs 17 residues. The CDR3 is CASLPLVGAGGTYEQYF.

The rearrangement links TRBV12-3 or TRBV12-4 to TRBJ2-7; TCRdb's D call, TRBD1, is unchecked because there is no DNA. The CDR3 covers 13 residues. The CDR3 sequence is CASSEGQIYEQYF.

The chain carries TRBV11-2 and TRBJ2-4; TCRdb picks TRBD2, but there is no DNA to check that call. This CDR3 is 17 amino acids long. CDR1 and CDR2 (germline): SGHAT, FQNNGV. This CDR3 is CASSLVRGWGTKNIQYF.

This chain uses TRBV7-8 with TRBJ2-1; TCRdb indicates TRBD1, and absent DNA this call remains unverified. In germline, CDR1 is SGHVS, CDR2 FQNEAQ. The CDR3 extends over 18 amino acids. CDR3 amino acids: CASSSDRQGRSIYNEQFF.

The chain recombines TRBV14 with TRBJ2-1; TCRdb outputs TRBD1, but without DNA this stays unchecked. CDR3 length: 14 amino acids. Germline assignment: CDR1 SGHDN and CDR2 FVKESK. The CDR3 loop reads CASSHATPLHEQFF.

The chain couples TRBV7-2 to TRBJ2-7; the D call of TRBD1 rests on TCRdb alone, since no DNA is present to check it. Germline V gives CDR1 SGHTA, CDR2 FQGNSA. CDR3 size: 16 residues. The CDR3 sequence is CASSPLIGTVSYEQYF.

CDR3 sequence reads: CATGGRAYEQYF. The chain is built from TRBV25-1 and TRBJ2-7; the TCRdb call, TRBD1, lacks DNA for checking. CDR1 is MGHDK and CDR2 is SYGVNS in the germline V gene. This CDR3 has 12 residues.

The rearrangement links TRBV4-1 to TRBJ2-2; the D gene TCRdb calls, TRBD1, cannot be checked with no DNA. The CDR3 extends over 15 amino acids. CDR1 is MGHRA and CDR2 is YSYEKL in the germline V gene. The CDR3 spells CASSLFIDRPGELFF.

The V and J genes are TRBV7-9 and TRBJ2-1. The CDR3 runs 12 residues. The germline CDR1 and CDR2 sequences are SEHNR and FQNEAQ (reference sequence). The CDR3 reads CASSLALEEQFF.

This sequence joins TRBV20-1 and TRBJ2-3; absent DNA, TCRdb's TRBD1 call cannot be checked. The CDR3 is 13 residues long. Germline V gene data show CDR1 as DFQATT and CDR2 as SNEGSKA (reference sequence). CDR3 loop: CSAREGEADTQYF.